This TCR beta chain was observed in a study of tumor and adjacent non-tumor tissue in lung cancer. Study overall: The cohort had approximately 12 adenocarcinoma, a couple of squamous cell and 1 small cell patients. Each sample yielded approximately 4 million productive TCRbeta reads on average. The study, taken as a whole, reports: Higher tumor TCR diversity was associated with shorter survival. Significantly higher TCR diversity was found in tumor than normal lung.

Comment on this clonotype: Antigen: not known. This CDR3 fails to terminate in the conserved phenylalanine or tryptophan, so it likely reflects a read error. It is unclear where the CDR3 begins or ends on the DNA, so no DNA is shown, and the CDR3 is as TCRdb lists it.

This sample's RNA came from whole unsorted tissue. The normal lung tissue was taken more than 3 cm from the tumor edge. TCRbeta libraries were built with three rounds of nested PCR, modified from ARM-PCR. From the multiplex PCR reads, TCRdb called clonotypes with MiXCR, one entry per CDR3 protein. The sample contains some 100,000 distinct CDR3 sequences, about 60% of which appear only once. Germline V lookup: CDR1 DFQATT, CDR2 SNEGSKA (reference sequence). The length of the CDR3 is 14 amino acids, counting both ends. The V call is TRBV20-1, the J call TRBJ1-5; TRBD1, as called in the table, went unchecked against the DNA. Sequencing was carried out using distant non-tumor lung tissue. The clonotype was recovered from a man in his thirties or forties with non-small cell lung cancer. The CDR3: CNAPGTGDFQPQLH.